This T cell receptor (beta chain) stems from a study of T cell repertoires in cytomegalovirus infection. The wider study: The authors relied on CMV epitopes, both recently identified HLA-C-restricted and well-studied HLA-B-restricted. CMV infection together with matching HLA type was indicated by public TCR beta signatures.

Trimming took 1 base from V and 4 from J, leaving 16 bases between them. This CDR3 has 16 residues. Germline values: CDR1 SEHNR, CDR2 FQNEAQ (reference sequence). TCRdb reprocessed the reads with MiXCR, giving one entry per CDR3 protein. Of about 500,000 distinct CDR3 sequences detected, more than 30% appear once; the ten largest clones hold around a sixth. Of note for this clonotype: What it binds is unknown.

The chain has TRBV7-9 and TRBJ1-1; D possibly corresponds to TRBD1 (6 bases). Sequencing used cultured PBMCs, obtained from culture after CMV antigen stimulation. This TCR was sampled from a human donor in good health (CMV status not recorded). Some clones in this sample may be carry-over from other donors' samples. DNA of the CDR3: TGTGCCAGCAGCTTAGACAGTTCAGGGGCCTTCACTGAAGCTTTCTTT. This sequence encodes CASSLDSSGAFTEAFF.